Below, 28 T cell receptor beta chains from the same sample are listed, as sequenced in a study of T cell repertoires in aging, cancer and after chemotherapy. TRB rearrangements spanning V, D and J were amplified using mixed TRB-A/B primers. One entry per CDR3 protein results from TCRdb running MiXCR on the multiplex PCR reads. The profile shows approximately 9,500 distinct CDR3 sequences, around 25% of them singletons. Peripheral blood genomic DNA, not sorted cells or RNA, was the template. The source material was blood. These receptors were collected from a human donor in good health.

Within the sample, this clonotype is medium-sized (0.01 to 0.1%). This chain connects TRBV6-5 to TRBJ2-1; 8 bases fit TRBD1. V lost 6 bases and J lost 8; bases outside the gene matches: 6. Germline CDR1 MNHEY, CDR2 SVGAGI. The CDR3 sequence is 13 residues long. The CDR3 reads CASREDRGHEQFF. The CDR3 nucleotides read TGTGCCAGCAGAGAAGACAGGGGCCATGAGCAGTTCTTC.

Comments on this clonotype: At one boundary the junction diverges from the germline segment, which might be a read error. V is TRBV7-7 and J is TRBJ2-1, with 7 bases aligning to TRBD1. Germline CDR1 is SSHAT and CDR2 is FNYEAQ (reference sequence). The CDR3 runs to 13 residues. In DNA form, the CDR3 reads TGTGCTAGCAGCATGCGACAGGGCTATGAGCAGTTCTTC. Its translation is CASSMRQGYEQFF.

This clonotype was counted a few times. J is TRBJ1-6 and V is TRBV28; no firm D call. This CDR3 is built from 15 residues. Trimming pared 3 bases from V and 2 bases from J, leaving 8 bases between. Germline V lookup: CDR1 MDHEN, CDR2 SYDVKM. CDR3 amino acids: CASSLAQTYNSPLHF. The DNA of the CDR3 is TGTGCCAGCAGTTTGGCACAGACCTATAATTCACCCCTCCACTTT.

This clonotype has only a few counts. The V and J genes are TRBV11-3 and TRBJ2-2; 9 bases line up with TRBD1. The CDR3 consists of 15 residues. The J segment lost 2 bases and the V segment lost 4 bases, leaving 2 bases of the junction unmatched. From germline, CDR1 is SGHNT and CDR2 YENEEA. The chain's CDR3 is CASSWTGVNTGELFF. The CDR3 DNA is TGTGCCAGCAGCTGGACAGGGGTTAACACCGGGGAGCTGTTTTTT. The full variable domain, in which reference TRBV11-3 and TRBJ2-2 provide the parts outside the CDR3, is EAGVVQSPRYKIIEKKQPVAFWCNPISGHNTLYWYLQNLGQGPELLIRYENEEAVDDSQLPKDRFSAERLKGVDSTLKIQPAELGDSAVYLCASSWTGVNTGELFFGEGSRLTVL.

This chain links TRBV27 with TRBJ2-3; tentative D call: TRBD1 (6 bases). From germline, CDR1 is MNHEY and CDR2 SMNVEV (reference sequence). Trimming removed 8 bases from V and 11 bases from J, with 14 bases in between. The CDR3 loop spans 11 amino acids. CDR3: CASGQNWGQYF. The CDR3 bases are TGTGCCAGCGGACAGAACTGGGGGCAGTATTTT.

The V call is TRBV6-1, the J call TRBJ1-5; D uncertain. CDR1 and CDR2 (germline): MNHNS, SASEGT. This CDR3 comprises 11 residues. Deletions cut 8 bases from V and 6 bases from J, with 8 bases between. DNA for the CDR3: TGTGCCAGCGGAGCAGGTCAGCCCCAGCATTTT. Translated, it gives CASGAGQPQHF.

The CDR3 nucleotides read TGTGCCAGCAGTTTATATCAGGCGTACAAGCAGTACTTC. Protein: CASSLYQAYKQYF. The chain uses TRBV12-3 or TRBV12-4 and TRBJ2-7; no clear D. The CDR3 contains 13 residues. Trimming took off 2 bases at V and 8 bases at J, with 13 bases between the two ends.

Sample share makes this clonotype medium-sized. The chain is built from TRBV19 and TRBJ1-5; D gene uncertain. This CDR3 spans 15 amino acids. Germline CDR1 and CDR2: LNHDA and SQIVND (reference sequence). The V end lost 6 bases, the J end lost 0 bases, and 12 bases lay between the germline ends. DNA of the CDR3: TGTGCCAGTAGGACGGCGATTTATAGCAATCAGCCCCAGCATTTT. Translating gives CASRTAIYSNQPQHF. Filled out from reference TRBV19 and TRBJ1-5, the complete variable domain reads DGGITQSPKYLFRKEGQNVTLSCEQNLNHDAMYWYRQDPGQGLRLIYYSQIVNDFQKGDIAEGYSVSREKKESFPLTVTSAQKNPTAFYLCASRTAIYSNQPQHFGDGTRLSIL.

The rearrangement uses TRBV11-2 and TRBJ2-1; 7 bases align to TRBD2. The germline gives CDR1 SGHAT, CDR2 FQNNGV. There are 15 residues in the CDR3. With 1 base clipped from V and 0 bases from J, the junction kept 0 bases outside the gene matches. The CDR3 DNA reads TGTGCCAGCAGCTTAGGCGGGAGCTCCTACAATGAGCAGTTCTTC. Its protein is CASSLGGSSYNEQFF.

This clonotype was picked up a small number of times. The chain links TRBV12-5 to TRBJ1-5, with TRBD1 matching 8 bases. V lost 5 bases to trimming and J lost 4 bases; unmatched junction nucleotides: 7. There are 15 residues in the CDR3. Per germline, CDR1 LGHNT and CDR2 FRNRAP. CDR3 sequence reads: CASGTRDRLNQPQHF. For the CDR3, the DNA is TGTGCTAGTGGTACCCGGGACAGGTTAAATCAGCCCCAGCATTTT.

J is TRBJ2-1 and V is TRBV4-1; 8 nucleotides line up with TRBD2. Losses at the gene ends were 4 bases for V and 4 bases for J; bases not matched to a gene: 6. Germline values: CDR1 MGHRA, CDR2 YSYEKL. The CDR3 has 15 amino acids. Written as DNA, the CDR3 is TGCGCCAGCAGCCCCAAGACTAGCGAATACAATGAGCAGTTCTTC. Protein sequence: CASSPKTSEYNEQFF.

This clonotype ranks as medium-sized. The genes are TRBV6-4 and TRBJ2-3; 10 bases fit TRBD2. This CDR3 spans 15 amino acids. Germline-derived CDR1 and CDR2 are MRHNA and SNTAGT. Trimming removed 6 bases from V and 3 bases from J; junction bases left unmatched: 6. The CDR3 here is CASSVGTSETDTQYF. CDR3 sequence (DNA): TGTGCCAGCAGCGTCGGGACTAGCGAAACAGATACGCAGTATTTT.

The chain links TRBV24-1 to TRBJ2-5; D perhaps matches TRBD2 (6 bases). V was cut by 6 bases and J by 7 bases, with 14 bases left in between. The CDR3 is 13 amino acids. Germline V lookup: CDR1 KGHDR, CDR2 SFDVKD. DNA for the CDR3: TGTGCCACCAGTCAAGGGGCCGGGGGGACCCAGTACTTC. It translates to CATSQGAGGTQYF.

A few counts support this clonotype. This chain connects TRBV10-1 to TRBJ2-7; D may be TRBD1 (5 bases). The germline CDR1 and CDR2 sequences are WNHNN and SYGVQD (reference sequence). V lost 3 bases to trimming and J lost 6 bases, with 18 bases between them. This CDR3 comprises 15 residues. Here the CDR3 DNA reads TGCGCCAGCAGTGACCCCTGGACCAGGGCGAGCGAGCAGTACTTC. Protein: CASSDPWTRASEQYF.

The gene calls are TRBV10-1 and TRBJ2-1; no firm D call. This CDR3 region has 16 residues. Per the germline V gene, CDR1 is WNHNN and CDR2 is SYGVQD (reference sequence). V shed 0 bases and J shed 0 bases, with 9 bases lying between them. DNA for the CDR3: TGCGCCAGCAGTGAGTCGTCGCCAGGCTCCTACAATGAGCAGTTCTTC. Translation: CASSESSPGSYNEQFF.

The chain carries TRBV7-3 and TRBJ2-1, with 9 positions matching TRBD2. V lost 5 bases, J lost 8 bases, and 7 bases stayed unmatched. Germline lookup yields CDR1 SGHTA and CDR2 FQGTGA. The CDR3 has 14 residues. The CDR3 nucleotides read TGTGCCAGCAGCCCGAGAGGGACTAGCCATGAGCAGTTCTTC. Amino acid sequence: CASSPRGTSHEQFF.

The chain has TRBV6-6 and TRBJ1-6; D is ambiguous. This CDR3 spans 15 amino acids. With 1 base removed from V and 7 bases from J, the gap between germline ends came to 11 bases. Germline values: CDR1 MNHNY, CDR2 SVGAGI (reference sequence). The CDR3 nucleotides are TGTGCCAGCAGTTACTTTTACTCAGAGAATTCACCCCTCCACTTT. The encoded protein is CASSYFYSENSPLHF.

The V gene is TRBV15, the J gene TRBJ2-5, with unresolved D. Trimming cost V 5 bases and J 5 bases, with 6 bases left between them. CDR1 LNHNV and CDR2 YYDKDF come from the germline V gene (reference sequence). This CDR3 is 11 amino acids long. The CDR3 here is CATSQKETQYF. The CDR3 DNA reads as TGTGCCACCAGCCAAAAGGAGACCCAGTACTTC.

The CDR3 is CASMVRGRVNEQFF. As DNA, the CDR3 is TGTGCCAGTATGGTCCGGGGCAGGGTCAATGAGCAGTTCTTC. The V gene is TRBV19, the J gene TRBJ2-1; D possibly matches TRBD1 or TRBD2 (5 bases each). The CDR3 runs 14 residues. In germline, CDR1 is LNHDA, CDR2 SQIVND (reference sequence). V was pared by 7 bases and J by 6 bases, with 16 bases between.

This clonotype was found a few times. CDR3 DNA sequence: TGTGCCTGGGGACAGAGCTCCTACAATGAGCAGTTCTTC. Its protein is CAWGQSSYNEQFF. The chain couples TRBV30 to TRBJ2-1; a possible D gene is TRBD1 (6 bases). The CDR3 runs 13 residues. Per the germline V gene, CDR1 is GTSNPN and CDR2 is SVGIG (reference sequence). V was shortened by 5 bases and J by 0 bases, with 8 bases between the two germline ends.

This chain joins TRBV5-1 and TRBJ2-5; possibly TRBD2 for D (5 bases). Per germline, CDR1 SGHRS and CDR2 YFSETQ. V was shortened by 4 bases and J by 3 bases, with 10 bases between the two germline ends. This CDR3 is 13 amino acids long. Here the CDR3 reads CASSPGVKETQYF. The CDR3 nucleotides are TGCGCCAGCAGCCCCGGGGTCAAAGAGACCCAGTACTTC.

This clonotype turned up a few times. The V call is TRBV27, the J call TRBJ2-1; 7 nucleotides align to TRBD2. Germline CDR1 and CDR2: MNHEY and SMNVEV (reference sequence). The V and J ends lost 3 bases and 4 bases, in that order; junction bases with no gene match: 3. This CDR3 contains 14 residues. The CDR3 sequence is CASSFGLGYNEQFF. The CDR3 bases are TGTGCCAGCAGTTTTGGACTAGGATACAATGAGCAGTTCTTC.

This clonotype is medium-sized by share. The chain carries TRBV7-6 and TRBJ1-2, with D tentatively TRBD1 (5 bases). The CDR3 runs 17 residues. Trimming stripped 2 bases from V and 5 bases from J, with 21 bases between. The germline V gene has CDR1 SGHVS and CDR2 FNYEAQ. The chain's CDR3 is CASSLRGSGTAGYGYTF. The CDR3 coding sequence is TGTGCCAGCAGCTTACGCGGTTCGGGGACGGCCGGGTATGGCTACACCTTC.

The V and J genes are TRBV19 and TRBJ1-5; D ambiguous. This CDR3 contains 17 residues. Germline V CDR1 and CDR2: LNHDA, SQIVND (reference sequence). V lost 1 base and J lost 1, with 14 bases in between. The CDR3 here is CASSIGTAGVSNQPQHF. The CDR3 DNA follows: TGTGCCAGTAGTATAGGAACAGCGGGAGTCAGCAATCAGCCCCAGCATTTT.

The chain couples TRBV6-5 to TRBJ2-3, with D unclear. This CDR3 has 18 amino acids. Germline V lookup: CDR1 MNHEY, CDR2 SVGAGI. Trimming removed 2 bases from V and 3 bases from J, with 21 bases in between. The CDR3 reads CASSYPGKVGVKTDTQYF. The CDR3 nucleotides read TGTGCCAGCAGTTACCCTGGGAAAGTGGGCGTTAAAACAGATACGCAGTATTTT.

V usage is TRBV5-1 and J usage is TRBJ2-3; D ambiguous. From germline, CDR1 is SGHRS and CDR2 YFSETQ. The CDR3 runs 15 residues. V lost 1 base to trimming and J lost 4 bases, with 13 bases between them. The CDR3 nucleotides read TGCGCCAGCAGCTTGCGAGGAGATCTATCAGATACGCAGTATTTT. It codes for CASSLRGDLSDTQYF.

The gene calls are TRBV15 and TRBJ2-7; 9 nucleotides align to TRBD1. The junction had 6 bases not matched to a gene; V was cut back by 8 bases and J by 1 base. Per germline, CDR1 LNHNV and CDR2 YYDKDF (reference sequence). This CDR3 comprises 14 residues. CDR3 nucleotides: TGTGCCACCTCCAGGACAGGGGTTTCCTACGAGCAGTACTTC. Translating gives CATSRTGVSYEQYF.

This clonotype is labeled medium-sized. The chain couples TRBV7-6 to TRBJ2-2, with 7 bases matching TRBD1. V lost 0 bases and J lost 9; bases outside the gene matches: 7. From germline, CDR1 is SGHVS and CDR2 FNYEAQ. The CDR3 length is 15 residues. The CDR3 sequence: CASSLATTGRRELFF. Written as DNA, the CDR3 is TGTGCCAGCAGCTTAGCTACGACAGGGCGGCGGGAGCTGTTTTTT.